This T cell receptor beta chain was recorded in a study of T-cell reconstitution after alpha-beta-depleted transplantation in children. Whole-study findings and limits: About two months after transplant, alpha-beta T cells reportedly came from several hundred expanded graft clones. Hyperexpanded clones declined; after one year, newly produced T cells mostly supplied diversity. At day 60, the high TCRbeta diversity found in some patients originated from recipient T cells and thymic progenitors that had survived.

The TCRbeta library incorporated unique molecular identifiers. From the PCR reads, TCRdb called clonotypes with MiXCR, one entry per CDR3 protein. The sample lists nearly 350,000 distinct CDR3 sequences, around 15% occurring once. Comment on this clonotype: Its specificity is not known.

Germline V lookup: CDR1 KGHDR, CDR2 SFDVKD. V lost 3 bases and J lost 6, with 9 bases in between. The CDR3 is made up of 13 amino acids. The sample was PBMCs, mostly from graft donor cells, taken 360 days after TCRalphabeta/CD19-depleted stem cell transplant. This TCR derives from a male patient aged 2 to 9 who had a stem cell transplant for acute lymphoblastic leukemia, so the T cells may come from the graft donor. V gene TRBV24-1 combines with J gene TRBJ2-3; D is unclear. In DNA, the CDR3 is TGTGCCACCAGTGATGCGGTTGTGGATACGCAGTATTTT. This codes for CATSDAVVDTQYF.